A selection of T cell receptor beta chains follows, all from one sample in a study of early T cells in non-severe SARS-CoV-2 infection. TCRdb ran MiXCR on the 5' RACE reads and lists one entry per CDR3 protein. The table shows roughly 60,000 distinct CDR3 sequences, with approximately 6.3% occurring only once. The material was whole blood, obtained at baseline. These receptors all stem from an adult who was a healthcare worker with PCR-confirmed SARS-CoV-2 infection or an uninfected control (not recorded which). The CDR3 runs from the conserved cysteine through the conserved F or W.

v_call,j_call,cdr3_aa
TRBV3-1,TRBJ1-2,CASSQVGGYYYGYTF
TRBV7-6,TRBJ2-7,CASSLNPRTYEQYF
TRBV12-3/TRBV12-4,TRBJ2-5,CASRLRGVRQETQYF
TRBV20-1,TRBJ2-5,CSAQDGQETQYF
TRBV19,TRBJ2-2,CASSIGMDRTGELFF
TRBV6-6,TRBJ1-4,CASSYRGQGGEKLFF
TRBV20-1,TRBJ2-1,CSARDPLSGYNEQFF
TRBV10-3,TRBJ2-1,CATIISLAGPGNEQFF
TRBV28,TRBJ1-2,CASSLGASGSRGYTF
TRBV10-2,TRBJ1-2,CASTGGNYGYTF
TRBV20-1,TRBJ2-5,CSASGGRGETQYF
TRBV27,TRBJ1-4,CASSYGPYATNEKLFF
TRBV7-2,TRBJ2-7,CASSLGLAESYEQYF
TRBV28,TRBJ1-1,CASSLLRTGMNTEAFF
TRBV4-3,TRBJ2-3,CASSQGTTDTQYF
TRBV20-1,TRBJ1-5,CSARLTGTGVGQPQHF
TRBV4-2,TRBJ1-3,CASSQDRYTIYF
TRBV19,TRBJ2-1,CASSIQGSNEQFF
TRBV19,TRBJ2-3,CASTPREAKGDTQYF
TRBV7-2,TRBJ2-3,CASTLNTDTQYF
TRBV12-2,TRBJ2-7,CASRLMGITSYEQYF
TRBV6-2/TRBV6-3,TRBJ1-1,CASSSQTGAGTEAFF
TRBV6-6,TRBJ1-1,CASSVILPTGMNTEAFF
TRBV10-1,TRBJ1-1,CASSARWDTEAFF
TRBV5-4,TRBJ2-3,CASSLELAGAQDTQYF
TRBV12-5,TRBJ1-1,CASASGGRTEAFF
TRBV6-2/TRBV6-3,TRBJ2-7,CASSYPASGGKAYEQYF
TRBV4-3,TRBJ2-7,CASSQDSRKSYEQYF
TRBV20-1,TRBJ2-1,CSAGRSGGLYNEQFF
TRBV6-5,TRBJ2-7,CASSYGTGRIKQYEQYF
TRBV27,TRBJ2-7,CASSWGAAGPGGLQYF
TRBV18,TRBJ2-7,CASSPGLPYEQYF
TRBV7-3,TRBJ1-1,CASSLHREGTEAFF
TRBV28,TRBJ1-4,CASSYRAGGEKLFF
TRBV3-1,TRBJ1-1,CASSQVSGTEAFF
TRBV28,TRBJ1-2,CASSSTPPQNYGYTF
TRBV27,TRBJ1-6,CASSLSIPPSAAPLHF
TRBV27,TRBJ1-1,CASSLYGQREAFF
TRBV4-1,TRBJ2-5,CASSQAASGGAEQETQYF
TRBV6-5,TRBJ1-1,CASSPPPGTGIALNTEAFF
TRBV3-1,TRBJ2-5,CASSKNHYGETQYF
TRBV12-3/TRBV12-4,TRBJ2-5,CASSPRTWTAKETQYF
TRBV20-1,TRBJ2-1,CSAPPGQGRNEQFF
TRBV5-1,TRBJ1-5,CASSLFPGQGMFTQHF
TRBV5-4,TRBJ2-3,CASSSPTGTDTQYF
TRBV20-1,TRBJ1-5,CSGYAVTGSNQPQHF
TRBV13,TRBJ1-5,CASSSSGTDNQPQHF
TRBV18,TRBJ2-1,CASSPYTDNEQFF
TRBV7-8,TRBJ2-5,CASSPGLVVETQYF
TRBV29-1,TRBJ2-3,CSGTTGGGGDTQYF
TRBV5-4,TRBJ2-3,CASTEGASGQGDTQYF
TRBV20-1,TRBJ1-5,CSALGQDNQPQHF
TRBV2,TRBJ1-1,CASSAGVNTEAFF
TRBV7-6,TRBJ1-1,CASRKTGGSAEAFF